The source of this T cell receptor (beta chain) is a study of Graves' ophthalmopathy and Graves' hyperthyroidism. Germline lookup yields CDR1 ENHRY and CDR2 SYGVKD. The CDR3 consists of 15 residues. With 10 bases clipped from V and 0 bases from J, the junction kept 7 bases outside the gene matches. This clonotype has a count of ten or more. Investigators amplified TCR beta CDR3 regions from RNA transcripts. The authors performed first-round RT-PCR with HTBI primers and then a second-round multiplex PCR. Using its own MiXCR run on the multiplex PCR reads, TCRdb lists one record per CDR3 protein. The table has roughly 480,000 distinct CDR3 sequences, under 15% seen once.

This sequence originates from a woman younger than 45 with Graves' ophthalmopathy. The rearrangement uses TRBV10-3 and TRBJ1-5, with 9 nucleotides matching TRBD1. Specimen: blood. The CDR3 reads CATSGTGSSNQPQHF. The CDR3 DNA sequence: TGTGCCACCAGCGGGACAGGGAGTAGCAATCAGCCCCAGCATTTT.